Below, one T cell receptor beta chain is given with its context. CDR1 is SGHKS and CDR2 is YYEKEE in the germline V gene (reference sequence). V was trimmed by 4 bases and J by 1 base, leaving 5 bases between them. CDR3 size: 12 residues. Sequenced by immunoSEQ multiplex PCR; TCRdb stores in-frame clones only, minus some. The sample records more than 9,000 clones, roughly 70% being singletons. This specimen belongs to a study of T cells after somatic rescue of genetic block. Material for sequencing was peripheral blood mononuclear cells (PBMCs). The sequence was collected from a boy aged 10-17 years. This chain joins TRBV5-5 and TRBJ1-1; the D gene is possibly TRBD1 (5 bases). CDR3 bases: TGTGCCAGCAGCGGGGGGAACACTGAAGCTTTCTTT. Translation: CASSGGNTEAFF.